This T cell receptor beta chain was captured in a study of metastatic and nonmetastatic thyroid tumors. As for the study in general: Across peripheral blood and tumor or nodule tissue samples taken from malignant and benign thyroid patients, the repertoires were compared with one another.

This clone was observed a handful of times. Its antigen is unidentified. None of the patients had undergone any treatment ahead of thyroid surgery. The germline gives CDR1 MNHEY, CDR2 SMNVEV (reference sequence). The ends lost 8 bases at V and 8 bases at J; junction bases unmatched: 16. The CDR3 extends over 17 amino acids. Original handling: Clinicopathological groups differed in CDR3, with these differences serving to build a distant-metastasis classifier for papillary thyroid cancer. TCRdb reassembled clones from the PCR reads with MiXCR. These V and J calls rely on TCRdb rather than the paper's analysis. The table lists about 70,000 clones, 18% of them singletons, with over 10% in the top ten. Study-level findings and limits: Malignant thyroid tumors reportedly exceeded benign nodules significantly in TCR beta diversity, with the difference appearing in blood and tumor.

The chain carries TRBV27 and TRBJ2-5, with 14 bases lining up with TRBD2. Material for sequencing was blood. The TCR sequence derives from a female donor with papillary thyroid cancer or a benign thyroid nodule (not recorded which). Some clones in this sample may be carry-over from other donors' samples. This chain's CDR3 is CASQPQAGLAGVYTQYF. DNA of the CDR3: TGTGCCAGCCAACCCCAGGCGGGACTAGCGGGAGTATATACCCAGTACTTC.